This T cell receptor beta chain is from a study of CD8 T cells in Susac syndrome (dated by TCRdb to about 2019). Turning to the overall study: Repertoire sequencing was used to test whether CD8+ T cell activation and differentiation in Susac syndrome was antigen driven. The clonality of the CD8+ T cell repertoire was compared across over 9 healthy donors, about 14 Susac syndrome patients and roughly 15 multiple sclerosis patients.

Overall results and qualifications from the work: The number of individuals in the TCR sequencing and HLA analysis was recognized as being relatively small.

Regarding this clonotype: There is no known antigen for this receptor. Base qualities are not at hand, and no much larger clone is one base apart.

Peripheral blood CD8+ and CD4+ T cells from healthy donors, Susac syndrome patients and multiple sclerosis patients were profiled using high-throughput TCR beta sequencing. The healthy donors served as controls matched for age and sex. Bulk CD8+ and CD4+ T cells were purified by magnetic negative isolation, whereas CD8+ TEMRA cells were enriched by FACS. Blood was drawn into EDTA tubes, processed within 24 hours, and PBMCs were isolated by density gradient centrifugation. PBMCs intended for TCR sequencing were cryopreserved in liquid nitrogen and were subsequently thawed in a 37 degrees C water bath. A purity of at least 90% was achieved for sorted or isolated CD4+, CD8+ and CD8+ TEMRA cells. RNA was extracted with the RNeasy kit and about 0.5 to 1 ug was reverse transcribed using random hexamers. TCR beta CDR3 regions were amplified with the immunoSEQ multiplex PCR assay covering 54 Vbeta and 13 Jbeta segments. PCR amplification bias was corrected by using a synthetic template baseline for primer optimization and computational correction. The original pipeline was this. Only productive sequences were kept, with reads annotated to V, D and J genes according to IMGT and analyzed in immunoSEQ Analyzer. To calculate clonality, Shannon entropy was normalized by log2 of the number of productive unique sequences and then subtracted from one. For each patient and control, public and private clones were evaluated among the 100 most prevalent clones. Clones were defined as Susac-specific when absent from the healthy and MS cohorts, from roughly 1,100 published viral clones and from other ImmuneACCESS disease sequences. The public sequencing data were trimmed at Q25 with fastp and processed into clonotypes with MiXCR by TCRdb, which kept only in-frame beta chains. Each record represents a unique CDR3 protein, reported with the most common genes and DNA among its rows. Here the V and J calls rest on TCRdb's processing, not on the authors' analysis. The sample table lists some 100,000 distinct CDR3 sequences, about nine tenths of them with a count of one. About 0.12% of the sample lies in the top ten.

Trimmed from V: 7 bases; trimmed from J: 5 bases; junction bases lacking a gene match: 8. The germline V gene yields SGHTA for CDR1 and FQGNSA for CDR2. The CDR3, cysteine through phenylalanine, is 14 amino acids long. The retained sequence is limited to the CDR3, 42 bases, with the frame set at the first base. The sequence was obtained from a human donor in good health. Sequenced input: CD8+ T cells from PBMCs. Here the chain combines TRBV7-2 and TRBJ1-2, with 9 bases matching TRBD1. This receptor carries the CDR3 CASKTLTGGYGYTF. The DNA sequence is TGTGCCAGCAAAACCCTGACAGGGGGATATGGCTACACCTTC.